This TCR beta chain comes out of a study of blood T cell repertoires in COVID-19 (dated by TCRdb to 2020 to 2021). For the study in its entirety: Samples from collaborators originated in the United States, Italy and Spain and spanned both the acute and convalescent phases of COVID-19. Sample metadata almost always included a de-identified subject ID, COVID-19 status, age in years and sex. The material from the prospective study consisted of cDNA or gDNA derived from T cells, B-cell-depleted T cells, or PBMCs. The dataset comprised deeply sampled blood TCRbeta repertoires from subjects exposed to, actively infected with, or recovered from COVID-19. Where available, HLA class I and class II types were taken from metadata supplied by the sample provider and were not determined by assay-based typing. The repertoires were made available in a free public database intended to serve as a resource for research on the immune response to SARS-CoV-2. Samples came from the ongoing ImmuneRACE study (first 160 participants) plus 1,254 subjects from 6 global collaborators. Results the study describes overall, beyond this receptor: The quantity of clinical and demographic metadata differed by source and by participant and was supplied without curation.

TCRbeta CDR3 regions were amplified from genomic DNA by means of the immunoSEQ Assay, a bias-controlled multiplex PCR. As for the original processing: The number of nucleated cells in each sample was estimated from the amplification of reference gene primers within the assay. To quantify the absolute abundance of each unique TCRbeta CDR3 rearrangement, sequence reads were collapsed and filtered. For each sample, productive Simpson clonality was calculated as the square root of Simpson's diversity index over productive rearrangements. TCRdb carries this immuneACCESS record with in-frame sequences only. Its versions omit some clonotypes, under half of them owing to an unresolved V gene in the studies checked, with the rest unexplained. V and J calls plus clone size are reproduced from that table; the DNA served to infer D and trimming. The sample data list around 400,000 clones, and just under 90% of these were observed just once. The biggest ten clones account for 1.7% of the sample.

Participants in the prospective study were aged about 18 to 95 years, lived in 20 to 30 United States geographic areas, and enrolled through a virtual design. To assign participants to cohorts, the prospective study relied on clinical history that participants themselves reported in a screening survey and a study questionnaire. Recovered participants in ImmuneRACE Cohort 3 were defined by two consecutive negative NP/OP PCR tests, clearance by a healthcare professional, or resolution of symptoms. Mobile phlebotomists in the prospective study collected whole blood, serum and a nasopharyngeal or oropharyngeal swab from every participant. Over a roughly 2-month period, participants in the prospective study had the option of providing additional blood draws and questionnaires. Before DNA extraction, blood samples from the prospective study were shipped at room temperature or frozen. On this clone itself: Which antigen it targets is not known. Base qualities are not at hand, and no much larger clone is one base apart.

The CDR3 runs 14 residues from the cysteine to the phenylalanine. Only the CDR3 region is kept as DNA, spanning 42 bases read in frame from base 1. Relative to germline, V is missing 6 bases and J is missing 7 bases, with 6 bases of the junction outside any gene match. CDR1 and CDR2, looked up from the germline V gene, are MNHEY and SVGAGI. Recombination connected TRBV6-5 to TRBJ1-5, with 10 bases matching TRBD1. The sequencing input was PBMCs or T cells enriched from blood (not recorded which). The TCR sequence derives from a woman under 40 who had recovered from COVID-19. CDR3 sequence: CASSETGGRQPQHF. The DNA is TGTGCCAGCAGCGAGACAGGGGGCCGGCAGCCCCAGCATTTT.